The 3 T cell receptor beta chains listed next were all sequenced from one sample in a study of T cells after yellow fever vaccination. TCRdb re-analysed the 5' RACE reads in MiXCR, keeping a single row per CDR3 protein. Counted here are tens of thousands of distinct CDR3 sequences, about 6.6% occurring once; the ten biggest clones make up 35% to 45%. Source: CD8+ T cells sorted from PBMCs, taken 5 days after the first yellow fever vaccination. These TCRs come from a man in his late teens or twenties who received the YFV17D yellow fever vaccine.

This clonotype was seen a handful of times. The chain is built from TRBV4-3 and TRBJ2-1, with a tentative D call TRBD2 (6 bases). The CDR3 is 16 amino acids. Trimming removed 1 base at V and 3 bases at J, with 13 bases between. The germline V gene has CDR1 LGHNA and CDR2 YSLEER. This chain's CDR3 is CASSQGRARIYNEQFF. The DNA of the CDR3 is TGCGCCAGCAGCCAAGGGAGGGCCCGGATCTACAATGAGCAGTTCTTC.

The chain has TRBV19 and TRBJ2-2, with 8 positions matching TRBD2. Unmatched junction bases numbered 12, after V lost 6 bases and J lost 0 bases. The length of the CDR3 is 18 residues. The germline gives CDR1 LNHDA, CDR2 SQIVND (reference sequence). The CDR3 DNA sequence: TGTGCCAGTAGAGATGGAGCGGGGGTATACTCGAACACCGGGGAGCTGTTTTTT. Its translation is CASRDGAGVYSNTGELFF.

Worth noting for this clonotype: The junction does not match germline at one end; this may be a read error. The rearrangement links TRBV2 to TRBJ2-7, with D hard to call. The germline V gene encodes CDR1 SNHLY and CDR2 FYNNEI. The CDR3 is 19 residues long. CDR3 sequence: CACSLRRSPRRAESYEQYF. The CDR3 DNA reads as TGTGCCTGCAGTTTACGCCGGTCCCCCAGACGGGCGGAAAGCTACGAGCAGTACTTC. The full variable domain, with the rest looked up from reference TRBV2 and TRBJ2-7, is EPEVTQTPSHQVTQMGQEVILRCVPISNHLYFYWYRQILGQKVEFLVSFYNNEISEKSEIFDDQFSVERPDGSNFTLKIRSTKLEDSAMYFCACSLRRSPRRAESYEQYFGPGTRLTVT.